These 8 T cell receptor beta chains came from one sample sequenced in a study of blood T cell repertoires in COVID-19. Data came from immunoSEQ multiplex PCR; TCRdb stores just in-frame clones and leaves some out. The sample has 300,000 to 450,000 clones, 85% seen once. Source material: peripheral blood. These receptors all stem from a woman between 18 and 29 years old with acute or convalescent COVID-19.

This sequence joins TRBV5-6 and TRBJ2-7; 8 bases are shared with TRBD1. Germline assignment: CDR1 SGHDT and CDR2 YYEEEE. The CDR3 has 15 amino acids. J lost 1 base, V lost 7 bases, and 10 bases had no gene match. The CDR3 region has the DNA TGTGCCAGCGGGGGACAGGCAGGTCAATCCTACGAGCAGTACTTC. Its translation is CASGGQAGQSYEQYF.

The DNA of the CDR3 is TGTGCCAGCACGAGACAGGTGAACACTGAAGCTTTCTTT. It specifies CASTRQVNTEAFF. This rearrangement joins TRBV2 to TRBJ1-1; D might be TRBD1 (6 bases). This CDR3 has 13 amino acids. Germline lookup yields CDR1 SNHLY and CDR2 FYNNEI. Trimming removed 7 bases at V and 0 bases at J, with 9 bases between.

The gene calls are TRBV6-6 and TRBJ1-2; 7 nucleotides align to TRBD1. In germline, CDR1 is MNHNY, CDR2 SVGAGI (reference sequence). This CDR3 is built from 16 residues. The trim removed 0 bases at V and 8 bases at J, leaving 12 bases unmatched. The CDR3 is CASSYSETGLAGGYTF. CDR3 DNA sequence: TGTGCCAGCAGTTACTCCGAGACAGGGTTGGCAGGAGGCTACACCTTC.

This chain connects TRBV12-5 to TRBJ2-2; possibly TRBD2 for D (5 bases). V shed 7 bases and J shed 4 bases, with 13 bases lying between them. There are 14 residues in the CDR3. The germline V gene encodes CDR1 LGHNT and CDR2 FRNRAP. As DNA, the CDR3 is TGTGCTAGTGCCCGCGAGGGCTCCACCGGGGAGCTGTTTTTT. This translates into CASAREGSTGELFF.

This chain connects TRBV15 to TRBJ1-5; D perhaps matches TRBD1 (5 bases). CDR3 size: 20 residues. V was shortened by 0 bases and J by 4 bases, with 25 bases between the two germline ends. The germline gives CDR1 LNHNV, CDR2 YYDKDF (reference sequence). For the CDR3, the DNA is TGTGCCACCAGCAGAGATGTAGTGTGGGGGGGTGGAATTGCGAATCAGCCCCAGCATTTT. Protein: CATSRDVVWGGGIANQPQHF.

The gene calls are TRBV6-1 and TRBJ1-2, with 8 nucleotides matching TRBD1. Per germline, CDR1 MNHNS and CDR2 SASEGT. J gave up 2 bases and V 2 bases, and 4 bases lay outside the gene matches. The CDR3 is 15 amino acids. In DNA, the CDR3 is TGTGCCAGCAGTGAATACAGACAGGGGAACTATGGCTACACCTTC. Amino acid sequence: CASSEYRQGNYGYTF.

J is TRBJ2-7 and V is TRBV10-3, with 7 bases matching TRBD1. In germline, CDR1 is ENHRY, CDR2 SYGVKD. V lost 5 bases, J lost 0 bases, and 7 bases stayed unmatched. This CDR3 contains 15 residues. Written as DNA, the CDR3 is TGTGCCATCAGTTGGGACAGTCAGAACTCCTACGAGCAGTACTTC. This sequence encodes CAISWDSQNSYEQYF.

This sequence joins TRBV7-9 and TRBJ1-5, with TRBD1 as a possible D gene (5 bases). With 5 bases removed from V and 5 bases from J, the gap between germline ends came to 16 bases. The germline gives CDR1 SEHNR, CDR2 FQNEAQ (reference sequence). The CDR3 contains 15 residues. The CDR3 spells CASSPPGGEDQPQHF. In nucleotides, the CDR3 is TGTGCCAGCAGCCCCCCCGGGGGAGAGGATCAGCCCCAGCATTTT.